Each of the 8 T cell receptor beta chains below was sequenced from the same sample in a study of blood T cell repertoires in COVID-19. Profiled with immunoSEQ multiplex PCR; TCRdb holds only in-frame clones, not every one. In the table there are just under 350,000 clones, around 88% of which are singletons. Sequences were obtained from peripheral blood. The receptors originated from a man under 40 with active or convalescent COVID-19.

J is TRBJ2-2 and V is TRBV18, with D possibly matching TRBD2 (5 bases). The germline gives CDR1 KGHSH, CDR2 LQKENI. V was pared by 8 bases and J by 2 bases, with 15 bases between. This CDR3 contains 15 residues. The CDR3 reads CASTTATTNTGELFF. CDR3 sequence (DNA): TGTGCCAGCACGACCGCGACTACCAACACCGGGGAGCTGTTTTTT.

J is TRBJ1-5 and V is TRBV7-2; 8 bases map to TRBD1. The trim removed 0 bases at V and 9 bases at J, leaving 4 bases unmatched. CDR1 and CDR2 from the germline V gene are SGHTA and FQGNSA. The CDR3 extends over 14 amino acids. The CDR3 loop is CASSLASGGRPQHF. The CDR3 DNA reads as TGTGCCAGCAGCTTAGCCTCAGGGGGCCGGCCCCAGCATTTT. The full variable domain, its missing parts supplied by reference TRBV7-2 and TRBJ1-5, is GAGVSQSPSNKVTEKGKDVELRCDPISGHTALYWYRQSLGQGLEFLIYFQGNSAPDKSGLPSDRFSAERTGGSVSTLTIQRTQQEDSAVYLCASSLASGGRPQHFGDGTRLSIL.

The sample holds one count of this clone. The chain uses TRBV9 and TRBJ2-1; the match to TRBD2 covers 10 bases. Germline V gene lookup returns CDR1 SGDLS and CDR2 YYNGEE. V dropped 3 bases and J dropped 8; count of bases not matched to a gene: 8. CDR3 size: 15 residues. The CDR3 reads CASSADSGRIYEQFF. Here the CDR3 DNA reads TGTGCCAGCAGCGCCGATAGCGGGAGGATCTATGAGCAGTTCTTC.

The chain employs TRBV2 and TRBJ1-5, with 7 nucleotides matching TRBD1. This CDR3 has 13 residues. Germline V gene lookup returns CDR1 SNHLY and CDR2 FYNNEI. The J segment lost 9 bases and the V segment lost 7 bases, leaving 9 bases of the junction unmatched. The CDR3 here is CASKGQVVGPQHF. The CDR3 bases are TGTGCCAGCAAAGGACAGGTCGTAGGGCCCCAGCATTTT.

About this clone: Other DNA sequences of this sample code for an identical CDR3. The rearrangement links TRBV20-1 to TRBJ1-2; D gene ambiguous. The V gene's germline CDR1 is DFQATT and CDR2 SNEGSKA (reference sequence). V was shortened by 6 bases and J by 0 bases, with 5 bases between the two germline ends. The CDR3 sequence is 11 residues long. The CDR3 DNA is TGCAGTGCGACACCTAACTATGGCTACACCTTC. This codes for CSATPNYGYTF.

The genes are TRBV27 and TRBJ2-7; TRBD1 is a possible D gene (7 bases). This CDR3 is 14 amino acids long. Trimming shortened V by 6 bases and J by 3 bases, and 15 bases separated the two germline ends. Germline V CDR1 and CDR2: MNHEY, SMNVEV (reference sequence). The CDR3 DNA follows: TGTGCCAGCAGCCGCAGGGGGGCGGACTACGAGCAGTACTTC. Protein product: CASSRRGADYEQYF.

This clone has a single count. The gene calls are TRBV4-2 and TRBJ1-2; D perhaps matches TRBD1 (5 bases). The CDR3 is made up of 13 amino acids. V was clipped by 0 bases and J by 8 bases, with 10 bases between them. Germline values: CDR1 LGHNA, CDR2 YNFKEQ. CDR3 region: CASSQEDTRGYTF. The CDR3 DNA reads TGTGCCAGCAGCCAAGAGGACACCAGAGGCTACACCTTC.

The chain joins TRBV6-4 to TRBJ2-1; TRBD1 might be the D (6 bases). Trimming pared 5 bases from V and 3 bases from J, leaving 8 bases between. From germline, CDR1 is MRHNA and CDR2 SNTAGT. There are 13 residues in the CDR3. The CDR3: CASSRDIYNEQFF. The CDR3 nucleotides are TGTGCCAGCAGTCGGGACATCTACAATGAGCAGTTCTTC.